This T cell receptor beta chain was recovered during a study of blood T cell repertoires in COVID-19. Only in-frame clones appear in the TCRdb table, and some are missing; sequencing was by immunoSEQ multiplex PCR. This sample yields about 100,000 clones, of which less than 95% are seen a single time; 6.5% to 8.5% belongs to the top ten. The CDR3 length is 14 residues. Germline values: CDR1 KGHSH, CDR2 LQKENI. V dropped 3 bases and J dropped 3 bases, with 12 bases sitting between them. This rearrangement joins TRBV18 to TRBJ2-7; tentatively, D is TRBD2 (6 bases). The source of this sequence is a man aged 18 to 30 with COVID-19, enrolled during active disease. The material sequenced was peripheral blood. The CDR3 here is CASSPLPGDYEQYF. In DNA, the CDR3 is TGTGCCAGCTCACCGCTACCGGGGGACTACGAGCAGTACTTC.